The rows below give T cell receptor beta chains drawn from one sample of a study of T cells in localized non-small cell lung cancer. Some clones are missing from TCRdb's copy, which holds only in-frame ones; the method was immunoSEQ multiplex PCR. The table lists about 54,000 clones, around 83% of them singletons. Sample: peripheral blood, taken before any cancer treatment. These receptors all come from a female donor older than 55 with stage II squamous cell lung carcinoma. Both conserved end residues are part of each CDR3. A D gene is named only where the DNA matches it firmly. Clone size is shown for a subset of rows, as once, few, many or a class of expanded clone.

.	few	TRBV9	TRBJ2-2	CASSAERGARTGELFF	TGTGCCAGCAGCGCCGAGAGGGGGGCCCGCACCGGGGAGCTGTTTTTT
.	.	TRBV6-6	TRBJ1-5	CASSLTRTSNQPQHF	TGTGCCAGCAGCCTTACAAGGACTAGCAATCAGCCCCAGCATTTT
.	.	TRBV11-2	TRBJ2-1	CASSLDPRNEQFF	TGTGCCAGCAGCTTAGACCCTCGGAATGAGCAGTTCTTC
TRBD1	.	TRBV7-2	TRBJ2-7	CASSLGGTGSGEQYF	TGTGCCAGCAGCTTAGGAGGGACAGGGTCAGGCGAGCAGTACTTC
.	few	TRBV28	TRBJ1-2	CASSSQRGYTF	TGTGCCAGCAGTTCTCAGCGGGGCTACACCTTC
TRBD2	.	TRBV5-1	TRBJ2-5	CASSLTGLEETQYF	TGCGCCAGCAGCTTAACCGGACTAGAAGAGACCCAGTACTTC
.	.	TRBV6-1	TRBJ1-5	CASNPTGQNQPQHF	TGTGCCAGCAATCCTACAGGGCAGAATCAGCCCCAGCATTTT
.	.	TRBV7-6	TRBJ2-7	CASSRGGGSREQYF	TGTGCCAGCAGCCGGGGAGGGGGCTCTCGCGAGCAGTACTTC
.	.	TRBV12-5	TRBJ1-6	CASGFPGRDSPLHF	TGTGCTAGTGGTTTTCCGGGCCGGGATTCACCCCTCCACTTT
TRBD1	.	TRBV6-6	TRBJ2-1	CASSLPRQGLYNEQFF	TGTGCCAGCAGCTTACCGCGACAGGGCCTCTACAATGAGCAGTTCTTC
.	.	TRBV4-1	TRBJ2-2	CASSQARLDDTGELFF	TGCGCCAGCAGCCAAGCGAGACTAGATGACACCGGGGAGCTGTTTTTT
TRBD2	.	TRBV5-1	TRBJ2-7	CASSFLAGEKTYEQYF	TGCGCCAGCAGCTTCCTAGCGGGGGAAAAAACCTACGAGCAGTACTTC
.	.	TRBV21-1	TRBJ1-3	CASSNSEGIHLSTSGNTIYF	TGTGCCAGCAGCAACTCGGAAGGAATACACCTTAGCACCTCTGGAAACACCATATATTTT
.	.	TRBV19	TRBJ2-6	CASSIDPGGAGANVLTF	TGTGCCAGTAGTATTGATCCCGGGGGAGCTGGGGCCAACGTCCTGACTTTC
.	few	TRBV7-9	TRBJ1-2	CASSLETPNYGYTF	TGTGCCAGCAGCCTTGAGACCCCGAACTATGGCTACACCTTC
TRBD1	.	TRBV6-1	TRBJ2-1	CASSETGTLYNEQFF	TGTGCCAGCAGTGAGACAGGGACCCTATACAATGAGCAGTTCTTC
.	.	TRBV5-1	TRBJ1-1	CASSLGGARNTEAFF	TGCGCCAGCAGCTTGGGGGGCGCGCGGAACACTGAAGCTTTCTTT
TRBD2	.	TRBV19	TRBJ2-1	CASSNLGTSGGTSSYNEQFF	TGTGCCAGTAGTAACCTGGGGACTAGCGGGGGGACAAGCTCCTACAATGAGCAGTTCTTC
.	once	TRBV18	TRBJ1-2	CASSPPSQSNYGYTF	TGTGCCAGCTCACCCCCGTCCCAATCGAACTATGGCTACACCTTC
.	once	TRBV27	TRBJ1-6	CASSPRTFSPLHF	TGTGCCAGCAGTCCCCGGACATTCTCACCCCTCCACTTT
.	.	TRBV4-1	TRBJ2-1	CASSHGGQLPYNEQFF	TGCGCCAGCAGCCACGGGGGACAGCTTCCCTACAATGAGCAGTTCTTC
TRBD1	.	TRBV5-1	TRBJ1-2	CASSSGTGYLF	TGCGCCAGCAGCTCCGGGACAGGTTATTTATTC
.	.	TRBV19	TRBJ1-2	CASSPSGGRRNYGYTF	TGTGCCAGTAGCCCCTCTGGGGGGCGACGAAACTATGGCTACACCTTC
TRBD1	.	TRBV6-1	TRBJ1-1	CASRLGQGPKAFF	TGTGCCAGCAGACTCGGACAGGGGCCAAAGGCTTTCTTT
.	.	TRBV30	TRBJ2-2	CASRNRDTGELFF	TGTGCCTCCCGAAACAGGGATACCGGGGAGCTGTTTTTT
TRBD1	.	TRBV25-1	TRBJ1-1	CASSLQGEWTEAFF	TGTGCCAGCAGCCTACAGGGGGAATGGACTGAAGCTTTCTTT
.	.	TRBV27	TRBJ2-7	CASSLGRGYEQYF	TGTGCCAGCAGTTTGGGCAGGGGCTACGAGCAGTACTTC